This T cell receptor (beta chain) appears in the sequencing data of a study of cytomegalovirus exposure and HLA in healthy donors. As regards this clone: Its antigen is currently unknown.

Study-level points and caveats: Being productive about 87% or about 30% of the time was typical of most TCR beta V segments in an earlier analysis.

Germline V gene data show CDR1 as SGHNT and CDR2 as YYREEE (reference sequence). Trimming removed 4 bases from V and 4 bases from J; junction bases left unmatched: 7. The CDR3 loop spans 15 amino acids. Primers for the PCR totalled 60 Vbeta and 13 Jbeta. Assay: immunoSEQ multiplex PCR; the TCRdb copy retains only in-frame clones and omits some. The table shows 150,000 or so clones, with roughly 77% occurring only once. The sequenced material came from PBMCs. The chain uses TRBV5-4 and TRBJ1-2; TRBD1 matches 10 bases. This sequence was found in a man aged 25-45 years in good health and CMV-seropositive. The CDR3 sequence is CASSAGTGALYGYTF. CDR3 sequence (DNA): TGTGCCAGCAGCGCCGGGACAGGGGCTCTCTATGGCTACACCTTC.